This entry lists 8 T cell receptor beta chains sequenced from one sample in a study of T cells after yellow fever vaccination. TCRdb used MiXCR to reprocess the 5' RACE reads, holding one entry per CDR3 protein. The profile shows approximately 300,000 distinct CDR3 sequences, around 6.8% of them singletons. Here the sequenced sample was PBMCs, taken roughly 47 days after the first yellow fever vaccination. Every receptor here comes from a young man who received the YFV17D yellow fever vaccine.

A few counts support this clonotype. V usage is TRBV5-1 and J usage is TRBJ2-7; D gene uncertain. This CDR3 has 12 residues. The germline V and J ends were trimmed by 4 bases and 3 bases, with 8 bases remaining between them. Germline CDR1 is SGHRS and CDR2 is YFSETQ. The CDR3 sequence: CASSATLYEQYF. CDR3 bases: TGCGCCAGCAGCGCTACCCTCTACGAGCAGTACTTC.

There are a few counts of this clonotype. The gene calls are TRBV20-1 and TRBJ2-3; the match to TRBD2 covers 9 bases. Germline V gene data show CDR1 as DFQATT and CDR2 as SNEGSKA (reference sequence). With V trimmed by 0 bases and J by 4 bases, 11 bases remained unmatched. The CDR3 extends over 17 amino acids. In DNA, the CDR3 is TGCAGTGCTAGAGATCCGAAGGGAGCGGGGGGTTCAGATACGCAGTATTTT. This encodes CSARDPKGAGGSDTQYF.

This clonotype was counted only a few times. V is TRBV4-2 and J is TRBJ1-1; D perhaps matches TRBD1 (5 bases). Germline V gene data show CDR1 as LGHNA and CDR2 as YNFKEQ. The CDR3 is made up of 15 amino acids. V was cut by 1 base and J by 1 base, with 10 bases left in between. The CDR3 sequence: CASSQGAGPNTEAFF. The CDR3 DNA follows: TGTGCCAGCAGCCAAGGCGCAGGGCCGAACACTGAAGCTTTCTTT.

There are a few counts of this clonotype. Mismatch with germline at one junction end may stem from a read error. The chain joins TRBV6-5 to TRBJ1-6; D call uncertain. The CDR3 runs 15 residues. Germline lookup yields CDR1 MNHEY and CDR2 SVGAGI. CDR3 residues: CASSYSRRVDSPLHF. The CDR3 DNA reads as TGTGCCAGCAGCTACTCAAGGAGGGTTGATTCACCCCTCCACTTT.

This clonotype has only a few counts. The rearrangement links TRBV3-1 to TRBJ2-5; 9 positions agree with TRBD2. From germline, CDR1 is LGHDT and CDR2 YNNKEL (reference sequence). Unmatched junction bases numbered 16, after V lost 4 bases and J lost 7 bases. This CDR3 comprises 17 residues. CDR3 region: CASSLTTSGSPPGTQYF. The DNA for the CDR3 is TGTGCCAGCAGCCTCACGACTAGCGGATCCCCCCCGGGGACCCAGTACTTC.

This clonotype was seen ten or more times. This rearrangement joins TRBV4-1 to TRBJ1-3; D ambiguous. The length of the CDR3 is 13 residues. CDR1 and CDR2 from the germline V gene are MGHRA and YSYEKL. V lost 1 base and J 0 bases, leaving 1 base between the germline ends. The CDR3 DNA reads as TGCGCCAGCAGCCAAGGCTCTGGAAACACCATATATTTT. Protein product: CASSQGSGNTIYF.

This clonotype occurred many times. The CDR3 nucleotides read TGCGCCAGCAGCCAAGTGGCAGGGGGGTACGAGCAGTACTTC. This codes for CASSQVAGGYEQYF. V gene TRBV4-1 combines with J gene TRBJ2-7, with a tentative D call TRBD1 (7 bases). The germline V gene has CDR1 MGHRA and CDR2 YSYEKL. V shed 1 base and J shed 4 bases, with 11 bases lying between them. The CDR3 spans 14 residues.

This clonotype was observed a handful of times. As DNA, the CDR3 is TGTGCCATCAGGGGGACTAGACTTGAGCAGTTCTTC. Protein product: CAIRGTRLEQFF. The chain has TRBV10-3 and TRBJ2-1, with 8 bases identical to TRBD2. Germline V lookup: CDR1 ENHRY, CDR2 SYGVKD. The CDR3 runs to 12 residues. The trim removed 6 bases at V and 9 bases at J, leaving 4 bases unmatched.